The 5 T cell receptor beta chains below were found in one sample sequenced in a study of T cell responses to AZD1222 COVID-19 vaccine. Some clones are missing from TCRdb's copy, which holds only in-frame ones; the method was immunoSEQ multiplex PCR. The sample has tens of thousands of clones; around 89% are singletons. The material sequenced was peripheral blood, taken on day 0 of MenACWY control vaccination. These receptors all stem from an adult in good health.

CDR3 coding DNA: TGTGCCAGCTCCCCGTTTGAGGACAGGGCCTCCTACAATGAGCAGTTCTTC. Its protein is CASSPFEDRASYNEQFF. This chain connects TRBV18 to TRBJ2-1, with 8 bases lining up with TRBD1. The CDR3 is 17 amino acids. CDR1 and CDR2 (germline): KGHSH, LQKENI. J gave up 0 bases and V 6 bases, and 10 bases lay outside the gene matches.

DNA of the CDR3: TGCGCCAGCAGCTTGGAGAGTAGCGGATACGAGCAGTACTTC. This codes for CASSLESSGYEQYF. The chain joins TRBV5-1 to TRBJ2-7, with D possibly matching TRBD2 (6 bases). The length of the CDR3 is 14 residues. The germline V and J ends were trimmed by 0 bases and 4 bases, with 11 bases remaining between them. Germline V gene data show CDR1 as SGHRS and CDR2 as YFSETQ.

This clone was seen more than once but under ten times. The chain has TRBV7-9 and TRBJ1-3; 9 bases are a match to TRBD1. Germline V gene data show CDR1 as SEHNR and CDR2 as FQNEAQ (reference sequence). This CDR3 region has 16 residues. V was clipped by 3 bases and J by 2 bases; unmatched bases: 5. CDR3 amino acids: CASSLYGDRAGNTIYF. CDR3 nucleotides: TGTGCCAGCAGCTTGTACGGGGACAGGGCTGGAAACACCATATATTTT.

The table lists this clone with a count of one. V gene TRBV27 combines with J gene TRBJ1-2; 7 bases match TRBD1. The CDR3 has 13 residues. The ends lost 6 bases at V and 4 bases at J; junction bases unmatched: 5. Germline V gives CDR1 MNHEY, CDR2 SMNVEV (reference sequence). As DNA, the CDR3 is TGTGCCAGCAGGCAAGGACAGGTCTATGGCTACACCTTC. The encoded protein is CASRQGQVYGYTF.

The rearrangement joins TRBV28 to TRBJ2-7; D unclear. The CDR3 is 14 amino acids. The germline V and J ends were trimmed by 4 bases and 3 bases, with 13 bases remaining between them. Germline CDR1 and CDR2: MDHEN and SYDVKM. The CDR3 region is CASSSTTELYEQYF. The CDR3 DNA sequence: TGTGCCAGCAGTTCTACGACGGAACTCTACGAGCAGTACTTC.